This T cell receptor (beta chain) was recovered during a study of cytomegalovirus exposure and HLA in healthy donors. This CDR3 region has 14 residues. Germline V gene data show CDR1 as SNHLY and CDR2 as FYNNEI. V was cut by 6 bases and J by 2 bases, with 10 bases left in between. Turning to this clone: No antigen is known for it.

It was with 60 Vbeta and 13 Jbeta primers that the PCR ran. Assay: immunoSEQ multiplex PCR; the TCRdb copy retains only in-frame clones and omits some. Of about 67,000 clones detected, around 63% appear once; the ten largest clones hold more than 2%. Study-wide results and caveats: About 87% or about 30% of the time was how often most TCR beta V segments were productive, according to an earlier analysis. Accurate HLA-A and HLA-B prediction from TCR beta sequences was reported for most subjects. A few chains tied to CMV proved CMV antigen-specific in vitro. The study flagged 150 to 200 TCR beta chains as cytomegalovirus-associated.

V is TRBV2 and J is TRBJ2-2, with a weak D call TRBD1 (5 bases). This clonotype was obtained from a woman in her twenties or thirties in good health and CMV-seronegative. Sequencing used PBMCs. CDR3 amino acids: CASRATDNTGELFF. The CDR3 nucleotides are TGTGCCAGCAGGGCGACAGACAACACCGGGGAGCTGTTTTTT. Complete variable domain (other parts from reference TRBV2 and TRBJ2-2): EPEVTQTPSHQVTQMGQEVILRCVPISNHLYFYWYRQILGQKVEFLVSFYNNEISEKSEIFDDQFSVERPDGSNFTLKIRSTKLEDSAMYFCASRATDNTGELFFGEGSRLTVL.